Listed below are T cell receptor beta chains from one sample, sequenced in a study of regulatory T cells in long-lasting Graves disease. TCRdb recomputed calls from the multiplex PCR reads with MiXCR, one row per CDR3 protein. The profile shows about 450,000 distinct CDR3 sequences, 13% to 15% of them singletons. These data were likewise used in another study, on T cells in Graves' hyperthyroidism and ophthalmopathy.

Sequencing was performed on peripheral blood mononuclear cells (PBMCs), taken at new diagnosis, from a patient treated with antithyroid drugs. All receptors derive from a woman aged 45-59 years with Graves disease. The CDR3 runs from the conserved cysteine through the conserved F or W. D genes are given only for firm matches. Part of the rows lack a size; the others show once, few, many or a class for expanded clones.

CDR3nt: TGTGCCAGCAGCCGCTGGACAGGGAAAGTTTTGTCCACAGATACGCAGTATTTT; CDR3aa: CASSRWTGKVLSTDTQYF; d_gene: TRBD1; abundance: NA; j_gene: TRBJ2-3; v_gene: TRBV7-9
CDR3nt: TGTGCCAGCAGCTCCCCGACTAGCGGTACCTACGAGCAGTACTTC; CDR3aa: CASSSPTSGTYEQYF; d_gene: TRBD2; abundance: many; j_gene: TRBJ2-7; v_gene: TRBV28
CDR3nt: TGCGCCAGCAGCTTGGGAGAGGGGCTGGGTTCACCCCTCCACTTT; CDR3aa: CASSLGEGLGSPLHF; d_gene: NA; abundance: NA; j_gene: TRBJ1-6; v_gene: TRBV5-1
CDR3nt: TGTGCCAGTAGTAATCGACAGGGCTACACCTTC; CDR3aa: CASSNRQGYTF; d_gene: NA; abundance: NA; j_gene: TRBJ1-2; v_gene: TRBV19
CDR3nt: TGTGCCATCAGTGAGTCCCCCACTGACACCGGGGAGCTGTTTTTT; CDR3aa: CAISESPTDTGELFF; d_gene: NA; abundance: few; j_gene: TRBJ2-2; v_gene: TRBV10-3
CDR3nt: TGTGCCAGCAGCCCTACGGGTCTTAACCGGGAGCTGTTTTTT; CDR3aa: CASSPTGLNRELFF; d_gene: NA; abundance: few; j_gene: TRBJ2-2; v_gene: TRBV11-2
CDR3nt: TGTGCCAGCAGACCCCAGGGGCGCAAAAACATTCAGTACTTC; CDR3aa: CASRPQGRKNIQYF; d_gene: NA; abundance: NA; j_gene: TRBJ2-4; v_gene: TRBV28
CDR3nt: TGCGCCAGCAGCTTGTCTAGCGGGCCCACCTACAATGAGCAGTTCTTC; CDR3aa: CASSLSSGPTYNEQFF; d_gene: TRBD2; abundance: many; j_gene: TRBJ2-1; v_gene: TRBV5-1
CDR3nt: TGTGCCAGCAGCTTAAATAGGGGGAGATACGAGCAGTACTTC; CDR3aa: CASSLNRGRYEQYF; d_gene: NA; abundance: many; j_gene: TRBJ2-7; v_gene: TRBV11-2
CDR3nt: TGTGCCAGCAGTTTATATTCCCCCTCCGGACTAGTTCTAGAGACCCAGTACTTC; CDR3aa: CASSLYSPSGLVLETQYF; d_gene: TRBD2; abundance: NA; j_gene: TRBJ2-5; v_gene: TRBV27